Below, 22 T cell receptor beta chains from the same sample are listed, as sequenced in a study of T-cell reconstitution after alpha-beta-depleted transplantation in children. This sample's TCRbeta library carried unique molecular identifier barcodes. TCRdb reanalysed the PCR reads using MiXCR and keeps one entry per CDR3 protein. The sample gives under 20,000 distinct CDR3 sequences, approximately 13% of which show up once; 70% to 80% is in the top ten. Sequencing was performed on PBMCs, mostly from graft donor cells, taken 180 days after TCRalphabeta/CD19-depleted stem cell transplant. The receptors derive from a boy less than two years old who had a stem cell transplant for Wiskott-Aldrich syndrome, so the T cells may come from the graft donor.

The chain uses TRBV20-1 and TRBJ1-2, with D maybe TRBD1 (5 bases). The CDR3 totals 15 residues. Trimming removed 0 bases at V and 7 bases at J, with 18 bases between. CDR1 DFQATT and CDR2 SNEGSKA come from the germline V gene (reference sequence). The CDR3 loop is CSARDVRGPITGYTF. The CDR3 coding sequence is TGCAGTGCTAGAGATGTGAGGGGCCCTATAACTGGCTACACCTTC.

A few counts support this clonotype. This rearrangement joins TRBV7-2 to TRBJ2-3, with 7 bases matching TRBD2. In germline, CDR1 is SGHTA, CDR2 FQGNSA. The CDR3 extends over 16 amino acids. V lost 1 base, J lost 0 bases, and 4 bases stayed unmatched. For the CDR3, the DNA is TGTGCCAGCAGCTTAGAGGGCGGGAGAAGCACAGATACGCAGTATTTT. This encodes CASSLEGGRSTDTQYF.

This clonotype showed up many times. This chain joins TRBV10-3 and TRBJ2-7; 14 positions agree with TRBD2. The V segment lost 6 bases and the J segment 4 bases; nucleotides outside the gene matches: 8. The CDR3 consists of 16 residues. Germline loops: CDR1 ENHRY, CDR2 SYGVKD. CDR3 nucleotide sequence: TGTGCCATCAGCACCGGGACTAGCGGGAGTCTGTACGAGCAGTACTTC. It encodes CAISTGTSGSLYEQYF.

This chain uses TRBV5-8 with TRBJ2-7; D possibly corresponds to TRBD1 (6 bases). Trimming removed 5 bases at V and 1 base at J, with 16 bases between. The CDR3 contains 15 residues. The germline CDR1 and CDR2 sequences are SGHTS and YDEGEE. The CDR3: CASRPRQVNSYEQYF. CDR3 sequence (DNA): TGTGCCAGCAGACCTAGACAGGTGAATTCCTACGAGCAGTACTTC.

Comment on this clonotype: Without the conserved terminal phenylalanine or tryptophan, this CDR3 likely stems from a read error. The DNA is omitted, as the CDR3 cannot be located on it reliably, and the CDR3 follows TCRdb's listing. The chain links TRBV21-1 to TRBJ2-3; the listed D gene, TRBD1, was not tested against the DNA. TRBV21-1 constitutes a pseudogene. The CDR3 has 14 residues if both end residues are counted. CDR3: CASSPEGSTDTQYY.

This clonotype appeared many times. This chain joins TRBV7-8 and TRBJ2-1; no clear D. Trimming took off 1 base at V and 2 bases at J, with 9 bases between the two ends. CDR1 SGHVS and CDR2 FQNEAQ come from the germline V gene. CDR3 size: 15 residues. The CDR3 nucleotides are TGTGCCAGCAGCTTAGGGACCGCGGCCTACAATGAGCAGTTCTTC. This encodes CASSLGTAAYNEQFF.

This clonotype has only a few counts. This chain uses TRBV10-3 with TRBJ2-7; either TRBD1 or TRBD2 may fit D (5 bases each). Germline assignment: CDR1 ENHRY and CDR2 SYGVKD. Trimming stripped 5 bases from V and 0 bases from J, with 14 bases between. This CDR3 comprises 15 residues. CDR3 sequence reads: CAISREVGTSYEQYF. The CDR3 nucleotides read TGTGCCATCAGTAGAGAGGTTGGGACCTCCTACGAGCAGTACTTC.

This clonotype was counted at least ten times. The rearrangement uses TRBV7-9 and TRBJ1-2; D remains ambiguous. CDR1 and CDR2 (germline): SEHNR, FQNEAQ (reference sequence). V lost 2 bases and J 6 bases, leaving 7 bases between the germline ends. The CDR3 sequence is 12 residues long. Written as DNA, the CDR3 is TGTGCCAGCAGCTTATTCGTGGATGGCTACACCTTC. Translating it yields CASSLFVDGYTF. Full variable domain (rest looked up from reference TRBV7-9 and TRBJ1-2): DTGVSQNPRHKITKRGQNVTFRCDPISEHNRLYWYRQTLGQGPEFLTYFQNEAQLEKSRLLSDRFSAERPKGSFSTLEIQRTEQGDSAMYLCASSLFVDGYTFGSGTRLTVV.

The sample holds many counts of this clonotype. V and J are TRBV6-5 and TRBJ1-5; TRBD1 is a possible D gene (5 bases). Trimming stripped 2 bases from V and 5 bases from J, with 16 bases between. The CDR3 is 16 residues long. In germline, CDR1 is MNHEY, CDR2 SVGAGI. The CDR3 loop is CASSYTGKGWYQPQHF. The CDR3 region has the DNA TGTGCCAGCAGTTACACCGGAAAGGGGTGGTATCAGCCCCAGCATTTT.

Many counts were recorded for this clonotype. The rearrangement uses TRBV21-1 and TRBJ2-2. TRBV21-1 is a listed pseudogene. The CDR3 sequence is 12 residues long. The CDR3: CASRNTTGELFF. CDR3 coding DNA: TGTGCCAGCAGGAACACCACCGGGGAGCTGTTTTTT.

This clonotype was detected a few times. The chain combines TRBV4-2 with TRBJ2-7, with 9 positions matching TRBD2. Trimming removed 4 bases from V and 2 bases from J; junction bases left unmatched: 9. This CDR3 region has 16 residues. Germline V CDR1 and CDR2: LGHNA, YNFKEQ. CDR3 residues: CASSPSEREEPYEQYF. CDR3 DNA sequence: TGTGCCAGCAGCCCCAGCGAGCGGGAGGAGCCCTACGAGCAGTACTTC.

The rearrangement uses TRBV10-3 and TRBJ2-5; tentatively, D is TRBD2 (7 bases). The ends were cut back, 0 bases at V and 2 bases at J, with 13 bases in the middle. Germline CDR1 and CDR2: ENHRY and SYGVKD. This CDR3 contains 16 residues. The CDR3 here is CAISESRGLPQETQYF. The CDR3 DNA reads TGTGCCATCAGTGAGTCGCGGGGGCTCCCTCAAGAGACCCAGTACTTC.

This clonotype showed up many times. The J gene is TRBJ2-2, the V gene TRBV7-9; D possibly matches TRBD1 or TRBD2 (5 bases each). Germline CDR1 reads SEHNR; CDR2 reads FQNEAQ (reference sequence). V was shortened by 3 bases and J by 0 bases, with 11 bases between the two germline ends. This CDR3 has 16 amino acids. CDR3 sequence: CASSLPGPSNTGELFF. CDR3 nucleotide sequence: TGTGCCAGCAGCTTGCCGGGACCCTCGAACACCGGGGAGCTGTTTTTT. The variable domain in full, completed from reference TRBV7-9 and TRBJ2-2, reads DTGVSQNPRHKITKRGQNVTFRCDPISEHNRLYWYRQTLGQGPEFLTYFQNEAQLEKSRLLSDRFSAERPKGSFSTLEIQRTEQGDSAMYLCASSLPGPSNTGELFFGEGSRLTVL.

The rearrangement links TRBV20-1 to TRBJ2-7, with D possibly matching TRBD1 (5 bases). Trimming shortened V by 3 bases and J by 0 bases, and 9 bases separated the two germline ends. CDR3 length: 13 amino acids. The germline V gene has CDR1 DFQATT and CDR2 SNEGSKA (reference sequence). CDR3: CSARRQPSYEQYF. The CDR3 nucleotides are TGCAGTGCTAGGAGACAGCCCTCCTACGAGCAGTACTTC.

This clonotype was counted once. The rearrangement links TRBV7-9 to TRBJ1-2; no definite D call. The CDR3 is made up of 14 amino acids. The germline V and J ends were trimmed by 1 base and 5 bases, with 11 bases remaining between them. CDR1 is SEHNR, CDR2 FQNEAQ, per germline (reference sequence). As DNA, the CDR3 is TGTGCCAGCAGCTTAGGTTCGCGGGAATATGGCTACACCTTC. The encoded protein is CASSLGSREYGYTF.

This clonotype occurred a few times. This rearrangement joins TRBV7-9 to TRBJ1-2; D is ambiguous. The germline V gene has CDR1 SEHNR and CDR2 FQNEAQ (reference sequence). CDR3 length equals 14 residues. V lost 1 base, J lost 3 bases, and 9 bases lay in between. The CDR3 DNA follows: TGTGCCAGCAGCTTAGAAGTAGGGTACTATGGCTACACCTTC. Protein sequence: CASSLEVGYYGYTF.

The sample holds a few counts of this clonotype. V and J are TRBV7-6 and TRBJ2-6; no firm D call. The germline V gene has CDR1 SGHVS and CDR2 FNYEAQ. Trimming shortened V by 1 base and J by 4 bases, and 11 bases separated the two germline ends. The length of the CDR3 is 16 residues. The CDR3 bases are TGTGCCAGCAGCTTAGATGGGGTGGGAGGGGCCAACGTCCTGACTTTC. This encodes CASSLDGVGGANVLTF.

This clonotype was detected ten times or more. The chain joins TRBV5-4 to TRBJ2-7, with D tentatively TRBD1 or TRBD2 (6 bases each). V was pared by 5 bases and J by 3 bases, with 18 bases between. This CDR3 is built from 15 residues. The germline gives CDR1 SGHNT, CDR2 YYREEE (reference sequence). CDR3 nucleotide sequence: TGTGCCAGCAGTGAACAGGGAGGAGGGGTCTACGAGCAGTACTTC. Its protein is CASSEQGGGVYEQYF. The entire variable domain, with the rest obtained from reference TRBV5-4 and TRBJ2-7, is as follows: ETGVTQSPTHLIKTRGQQVTLRCSSQSGHNTVSWYQQALGQGPQFIFQYYREEENGRGNFPPRFSGLQFPNYSSELNVNALELDDSALYLCASSEQGGGVYEQYFGPGTRLTVT.

This clonotype was counted at least ten times. The gene calls are TRBV20-1 and TRBJ2-2; 7 bases are a match to TRBD1. Germline V gives CDR1 DFQATT, CDR2 SNEGSKA (reference sequence). The ends lost 2 bases at V and 5 bases at J; junction bases unmatched: 5. CDR3 length equals 14 residues. In nucleotides, the CDR3 is TGCAGTGCTAGACAGGGGGTAGTAACCGGGGAGCTGTTTTTT. It yields the protein CSARQGVVTGELFF.

Ten or more counts support this clonotype. The rearrangement uses TRBV5-1 and TRBJ2-1; TRBD2 agrees at 13 bases. The ends lost 4 bases at V and 10 bases at J; junction bases unmatched: 8. The CDR3 loop spans 15 amino acids. The germline V gene encodes CDR1 SGHRS and CDR2 YFSETQ. The CDR3 sequence: CASSTGTSGALEQFF. CDR3 nucleotide sequence: TGCGCCAGCAGCACCGGGACTAGCGGGGCCTTGGAGCAGTTCTTC.

The chain combines TRBV3-1 with TRBJ1-4; D ambiguous. This CDR3 contains 14 residues. The V and J ends lost 3 bases and 7 bases respectively, with 12 bases between them. Per germline, CDR1 LGHDT and CDR2 YNNKEL (reference sequence). The DNA of the CDR3 is TGTGCCAGCAGCCAGTTACAGAGAAGTGAAAAACTGTTTTTT. Amino acids: CASSQLQRSEKLFF.

The chain couples TRBV6-4 to TRBJ2-3; maybe TRBD2 (6 bases). Germline V gene lookup returns CDR1 MRHNA and CDR2 SNTAGT. This CDR3 comprises 13 residues. Trimming removed 7 bases from V and 6 bases from J, with 14 bases in between. The CDR3 reads CASTVDRGDTQYF. CDR3 in DNA: TGTGCCAGCACGGTGGATCGGGGGGATACGCAGTATTTT.